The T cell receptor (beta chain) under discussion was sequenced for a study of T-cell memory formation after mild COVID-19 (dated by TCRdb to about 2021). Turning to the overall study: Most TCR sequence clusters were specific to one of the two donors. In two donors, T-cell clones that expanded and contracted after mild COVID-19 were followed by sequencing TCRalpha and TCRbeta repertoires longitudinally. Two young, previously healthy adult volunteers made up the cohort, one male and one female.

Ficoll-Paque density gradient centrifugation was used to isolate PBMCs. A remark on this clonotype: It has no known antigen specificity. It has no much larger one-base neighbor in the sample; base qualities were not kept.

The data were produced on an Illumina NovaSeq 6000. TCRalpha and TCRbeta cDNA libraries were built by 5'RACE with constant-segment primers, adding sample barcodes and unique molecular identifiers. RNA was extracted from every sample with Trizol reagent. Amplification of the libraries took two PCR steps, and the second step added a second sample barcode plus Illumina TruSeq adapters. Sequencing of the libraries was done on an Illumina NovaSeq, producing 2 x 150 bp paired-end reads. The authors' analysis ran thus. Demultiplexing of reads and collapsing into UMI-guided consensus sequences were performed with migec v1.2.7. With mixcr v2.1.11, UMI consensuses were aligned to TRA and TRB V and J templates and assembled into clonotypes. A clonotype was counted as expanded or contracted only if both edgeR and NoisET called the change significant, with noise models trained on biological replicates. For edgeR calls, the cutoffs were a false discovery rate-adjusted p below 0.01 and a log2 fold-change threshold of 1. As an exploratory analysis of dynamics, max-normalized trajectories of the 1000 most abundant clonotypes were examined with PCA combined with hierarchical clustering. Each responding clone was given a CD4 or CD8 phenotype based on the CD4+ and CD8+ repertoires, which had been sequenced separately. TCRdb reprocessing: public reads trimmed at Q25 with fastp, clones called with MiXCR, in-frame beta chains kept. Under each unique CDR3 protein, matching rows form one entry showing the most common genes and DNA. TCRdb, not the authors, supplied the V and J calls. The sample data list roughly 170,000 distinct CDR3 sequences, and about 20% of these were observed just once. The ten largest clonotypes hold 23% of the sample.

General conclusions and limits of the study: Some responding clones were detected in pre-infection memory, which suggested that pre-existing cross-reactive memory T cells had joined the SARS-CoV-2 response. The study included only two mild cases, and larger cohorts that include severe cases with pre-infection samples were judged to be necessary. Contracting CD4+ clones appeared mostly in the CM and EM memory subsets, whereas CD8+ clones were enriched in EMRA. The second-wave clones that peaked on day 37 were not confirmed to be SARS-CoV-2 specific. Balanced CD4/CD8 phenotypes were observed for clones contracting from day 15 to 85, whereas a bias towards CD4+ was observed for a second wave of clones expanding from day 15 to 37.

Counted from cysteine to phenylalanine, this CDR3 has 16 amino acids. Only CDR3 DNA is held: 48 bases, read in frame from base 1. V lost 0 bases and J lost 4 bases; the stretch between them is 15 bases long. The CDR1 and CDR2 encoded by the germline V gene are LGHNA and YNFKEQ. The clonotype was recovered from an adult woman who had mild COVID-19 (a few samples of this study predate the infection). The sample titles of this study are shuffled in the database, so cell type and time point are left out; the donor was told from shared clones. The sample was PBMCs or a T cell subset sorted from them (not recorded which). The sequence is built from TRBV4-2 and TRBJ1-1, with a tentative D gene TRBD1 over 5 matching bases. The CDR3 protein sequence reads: CASSQDGPGQITEAFF. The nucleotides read TGTGCCAGCAGCCAAGATGGCCCAGGGCAGATCACTGAAGCTTTCTTT.